The text below deals with one T cell receptor beta chain. TCRdb itself ran the RT-PCR reads through MiXCR, one entry per CDR3 protein. The table has around 200,000 distinct CDR3 sequences, roughly 8.7% seen once. These data are taken from a study of response to subunit inactivated influenza vaccine. Germline V lookup: CDR1 SGHVS, CDR2 FNYEAQ. V dropped 4 bases and J dropped 6 bases, with 13 bases sitting between them. This CDR3 has 14 amino acids. The sequence came from a man in his forties or fifties who received an inactivated influenza vaccine. Material: non-naive T cells sorted from PBMCs, obtained on the day of vaccination. V and J are TRBV7-6 and TRBJ2-1; D is unclear. The CDR3 reads CASSSGWAGNEQFF. CDR3 DNA: TGTGCCAGCAGCTCCGGATGGGCCGGCAATGAGCAGTTCTTC.